This T cell receptor beta chain was profiled in a study of shared clonotypes between healthy human individuals (dated by TCRdb to about 2020). Regarding the complete study: The cohort included a few men and two women between 18 and 49 years of age. To estimate repertoire size and how much clonotype sharing occurs between individuals, the study deeply sequenced the blood TCR repertoires of five healthy adults. Different laboratories and diverse techniques were used to prepare libraries and sequence TCR repertoires, to increase sequencing depth and limit assay-specific biases. For each donor, CD4 naive and CD4 memory were each given three plates, CD8 naive was given two plates, and CD8 memory was given one plate. Between about 0.8 and 9 billion PBMCs per donor were obtained by leukapheresis.

From the germline V gene (reference sequence), CDR1 is MNHEY and CDR2 is SMNVEV. Taken from cysteine to phenylalanine, the CDR3 has 14 residues. Only CDR3 DNA remains: 42 bases, in frame from the first base. The junction shows trimming of 5 bases on V and 4 bases on J, plus 15 bases between the germline ends. What the authors observed across the whole study: Because the study included only a small number of donors, the genetic and exposure-history diversity represented was limited. Based on pairwise subsampling, the degree of clonotype sharing among donors was expected to be affected by sequencing depth. Even with the large sequencing depth, rarefaction of the sorted-subset datasets indicated that sequencing was incomplete. Higher generation probabilities were observed for clonotypes shared by all four sorted-subset donors than for non-shared clonotypes. About 5% of naive CD4, around 3.5% of naive CD8, 2.3% of memory CD4, and around 0.4% of memory CD8 clonotypes were shared across four donors. Sampling was limited to blood, and TCR repertoires in tissue likely differ from TCR repertoires in blood. Larger estimated clonotype richness was generally found for naive subsets than for memory subsets.

CD8 naive samples consisted of CD45RO-negative cells that were positively selected for CCR7, yielding a CD45RA+CCR7+ population without TemRA cells. The donors were healthy, HIV-negative adults who had no recently reported acute infections or vaccinations. All donors were Caucasian adults living in Nashville, Tennessee, USA. Blood was obtained by leukapheresis, after which PBMCs were separated by Ficoll-Histopaque density gradient centrifugation and cryopreserved in liquid nitrogen vapor phase. Analytical flow cytometry was used to check the purity and quantity of each magnetically sorted T cell population. From each sorted fraction, genomic DNA was isolated and quantified by UV absorbance on a Nanodrop 2000c. About this clone itself: Its antigen specificity is not known. Base qualities were left out, and no much larger clone turns up one base away.

TCR CDR3 regions were amplified from genomic DNA by multiplex PCR using the deep immunoSEQ assay. Extracted genomic DNA from each cell subset was spread evenly across all wells of several immunoSEQ 96-well plates, with each plate serving as a replicate. For sorted subsets, roughly 200 ng genomic DNA, equal to 25,000 to 35,000 T cell genomes, was loaded into each replicate PCR. The purified libraries were quantified using a Qubit 3.0 fluorometer, sized with a Bioanalyzer 2100, and then quantified again using the KAPA Library Quantification kit. Every immunoSEQ 96-well plate was sequenced on a dedicated single-read 150-cycle Illumina NextSeq 550 flow cell. Under the source paper's analysis protocol: Because only junctional sequences without quality scores were contained in the immunoSEQ output, filtering matching that applied to full-length reads could not be performed. To assign V/J genes and CDR3, sequences were annotated using PyIR, a Python wrapper for IgBLAST v1.9, with IMGT germline references. Reads were removed for weak V/J assignments (E-value above 1e-6), missing CDR3, stop codons, out-of-frame junctions, or ambiguous translated residues. V3J clonotypes were defined as sequences sharing the same inferred V gene, J gene, and CDR3 amino acid sequence. The percentage overlap between two repertoires was calculated by dividing the number of shared unique clonotypes by the size of the smaller repertoire. Richness of each repertoire was evaluated using RTK rarefaction, the Chao1 estimator, and Recon v2.1 estimates of unobserved clonotypes. Generation probabilities were computed with OLGA for all TCRbeta clonotypes obtained by the gDNA method from several donors. The table was pulled from immuneACCESS by TCRdb, which kept in-frame rearrangements only. Such tables lose some clones; where checked, under half of the loss comes from unresolved V genes, and the rest has no known cause. V, J and clone size were drawn from that table, and D and trimming were deduced from the DNA. The sample records around 2,000,000 clones, 85% to 95% of which are singletons. 1.7% of the sample goes to the ten largest clones.

The receptor was isolated from a man between 18 and 29 years old in good health. Some clones in this sample may be carry-over from other donors' samples. The sequencing input was naive CD8+ T cells from PBMCs. In the paper's terms, the cell subset or site label means: CD45RA+CCR7+. Recombination linked TRBV27 to TRBJ2-7; TRBD1 might be the D gene, on 6 matching bases. The sequenced DNA: TGTGCCAGCAGTCCGGCTGGGGGCTGGTACGAGCAGTACTTC. It codes for CASSPAGGWYEQYF.